This T cell receptor beta chain was documented in a study of monozygotic twins with inflammatory bowel disease. On this clonotype itself: Antigen unknown.

UMIs were attached via template switching, each with a 6-nucleotide sample barcode. TCRdb reanalyzed the 5' RACE reads and collapses them to one entry per CDR3 protein, without DNA. Reported are 420,000 or so distinct CDR3 sequences; the ten largest clones contain 2.4%. Findings and limits, study-wide: Clonotype overlap with others was lower in IBD patients than in healthy twins, a difference that was greatest with disease activity.

Germline CDR1 reads MNHEY; CDR2 reads SVGAGI. The CDR3 sequence is 16 residues long. This chain links TRBV6-5 with TRBJ2-7; TCRdb gives TRBD1 as the D gene, but with no DNA this cannot be confirmed. Sequencing was done on a sample of blood. The TCR was taken from a human donor with ulcerative colitis or Crohn's disease, or a healthy co-twin of an affected twin (not recorded which). CDR3: CASSYKSGTAHYEQYF.